This T cell receptor beta chain was recovered during a study of T cell responses to AZD1222 COVID-19 vaccine. This clone was counted a single time. Its antigen is unknown. V trimming: 6 bases; J trimming: 4 bases; junction bases outside the gene matches: 7. CDR1 is MNHEY and CDR2 is SMNVEV in the germline V gene (reference sequence). The CDR3 covers 15 residues. The repertoire was sequenced with immunoSEQ multiplex PCR; TCRdb's copy has only in-frame clones and lacks some. The data hold 95,000 to 150,000 clones, with roughly 88% observed a single time. General study findings and limits: Only a handful of individuals given AZD1222 were seropositive at baseline. It should be noted that donors were predominantly white British and more often female, and clonal diversity was possibly underestimated.

The chain combines TRBV27 with TRBJ1-1; 11 nucleotides line up with TRBD1. This TCR came from an adult in good health. Sequencing used peripheral blood, obtained on day 0 of AZD1222 vaccination. CDR3 protein: CASRWTGGRGTEAFF. The DNA of the CDR3 is TGTGCCAGCAGGTGGACAGGGGGCCGGGGCACTGAAGCTTTCTTT.